Each of the 6 T cell receptor beta chains below was sequenced from the same sample in a study of beta chain features in type 1 diabetes. Isolated RNA was reverse transcribed in full, so expressed TCRB transcripts were sequenced. Using immunoSEQ multiplex PCR, the repertoire was profiled, and TCRdb retains in-frame clones only, with some absent. Of 850,000 to 900,000 clones in the sample, under 20% were seen once. Sequenced sample: naive CD4+ T cells from blood. The receptor source for this set is a woman between 18 and 29 years old in good health.

The rearrangement uses TRBV21-1 and TRBJ2-5; TRBD1, the table's D call, lacks a check against the DNA. TRBV21-1 is a pseudogene segment. The CDR3 consists of 13 residues. CDR3 sequence: CASSSRGRGTQYF. The CDR3 DNA follows: TGTGCCAGCAGCTCCAGGGGACGAGGGACCCAGTACTTC.

V usage is TRBV19 and J usage is TRBJ2-6, with D unclear. CDR1 is LNHDA, CDR2 SQIVND, per germline (reference sequence). V was clipped by 10 bases and J by 2 bases, with 12 bases between them. The CDR3 covers 14 residues. The DNA for the CDR3 is TGTGCCACCTCTTACGGAGCTGGGGCCAACGTCCTGACTTTC. Protein: CATSYGAGANVLTF.

This clone has only one observation. This rearrangement joins TRBV10-3 to TRBJ2-7; D possibly corresponds to TRBD1 (6 bases). The CDR3 covers 14 residues. Trimming removed 7 bases from V and 4 bases from J, with 17 bases in between. CDR1 and CDR2 (germline): ENHRY, SYGVKD. The CDR3 DNA sequence: TGTGCCATCAATAATCGACAGGAGACGTACGAGCAGTACTTC. This encodes CAINNRQETYEQYF.

In its sample, this clone was seen a few times. Other DNA sequences from this sample encode an identical CDR3 as well. The chain joins TRBV5-1 to TRBJ2-7; TRBD2 matches at 8 bases. Germline loops: CDR1 SGHRS, CDR2 YFSETQ. V was pared by 4 bases and J by 0 bases, with 6 bases of the junction left unmatched. The CDR3 covers 15 residues. CDR3 protein: CASSPLAGSSYEQYF. The CDR3, as DNA: TGCGCCAGCAGCCCGTTAGCGGGGAGCTCCTACGAGCAGTACTTC.

In the case of this clone: The germline gene is not matched at one end of the junction; a read error may be the cause. CDR3 sequence: CASSLGGSHYEQYF. The CDR3 nucleotides are TGTGCCAGCAGTTTAGGGGGATCCCACTACGAGCAGTACTTC. The rearrangement links TRBV7-2 to TRBJ2-7, with D maybe TRBD1 (6 bases). The CDR3 has 14 residues. The germline V gene has CDR1 SGHTA and CDR2 FQGNSA.

This clone has a handful of counts. The genes are TRBV4-2 and TRBJ1-2; D is ambiguous. Deletions cut 0 bases from V and 3 bases from J, with 11 bases between. The CDR3 has 15 amino acids. Germline V gene data show CDR1 as LGHNA and CDR2 as YNFKEQ. In nucleotides, the CDR3 is TGTGCCAGCAGCCAAGATCCAGAGTCCCACTATGGCTACACCTTC. It encodes CASSQDPESHYGYTF.